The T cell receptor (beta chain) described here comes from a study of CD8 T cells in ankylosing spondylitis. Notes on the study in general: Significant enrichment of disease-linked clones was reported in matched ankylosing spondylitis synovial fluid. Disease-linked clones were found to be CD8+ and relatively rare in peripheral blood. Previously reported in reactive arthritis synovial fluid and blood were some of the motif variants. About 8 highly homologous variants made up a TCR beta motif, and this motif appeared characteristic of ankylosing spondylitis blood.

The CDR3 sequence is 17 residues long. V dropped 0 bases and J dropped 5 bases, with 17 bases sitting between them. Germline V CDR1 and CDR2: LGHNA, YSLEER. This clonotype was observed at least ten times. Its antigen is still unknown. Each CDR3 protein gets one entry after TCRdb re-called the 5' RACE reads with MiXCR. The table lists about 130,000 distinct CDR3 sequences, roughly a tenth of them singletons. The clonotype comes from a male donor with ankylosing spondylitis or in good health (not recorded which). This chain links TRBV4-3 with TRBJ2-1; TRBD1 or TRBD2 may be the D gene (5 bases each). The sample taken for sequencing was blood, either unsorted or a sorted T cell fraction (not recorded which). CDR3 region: CASSQDHGTVKNNEQFF. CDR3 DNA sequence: TGCGCCAGCAGCCAAGATCACGGGACGGTGAAAAACAATGAGCAGTTCTTC.